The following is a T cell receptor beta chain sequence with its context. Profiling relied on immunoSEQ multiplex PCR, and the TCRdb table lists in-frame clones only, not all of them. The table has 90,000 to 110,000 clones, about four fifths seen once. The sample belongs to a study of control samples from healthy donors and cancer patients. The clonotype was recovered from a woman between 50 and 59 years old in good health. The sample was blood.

The CDR3 DNA sequence: TGTGCCAGCTCACTCTATGGGACAGGGGGAAAAACTGAAGCTTTCTTT. Translation: CASSLYGTGGKTEAFF. This sequence joins TRBV18 and TRBJ1-1; TRBD1 matches at 11 bases. CDR1 is KGHSH, CDR2 LQKENI, per germline. V lost 4 bases to trimming and J lost 5 bases; unmatched junction nucleotides: 9. The CDR3 runs to 16 residues.